The TCR beta chain under discussion was sequenced for a study of T cell changes during pregnancy in multiple sclerosis. The method was immunoSEQ multiplex PCR; TCRdb's version includes in-frame clones alone and lacks a portion of them. The sample consists of 60,000 to 85,000 clones, about 94% of them appearing once. CDR3 length: 14 residues. Trimming cost V 6 bases and J 3 bases; bases outside gene matches: 5. CDR1 is KGHSH and CDR2 is LQKENI in the germline V gene. The sequence derives from a female donor with multiple sclerosis, enrolled in a pregnancy study. Specimen: peripheral blood, collected in the third trimester of pregnancy. The J gene is TRBJ1-5, the V gene TRBV18, with TRBD1 identical over 7 bases. CDR3 amino acids: CASSRQGFNQPQHF. CDR3 bases: TGTGCCAGCTCGCGACAGGGTTTCAATCAGCCCCAGCATTTT.